This TCR beta chain is from a study of Ad26.COV2.S vaccination and SARS-CoV-2 variants (dated by TCRdb to about 2021). Turning to the overall study: The specificity and breadth of SARS-CoV-2-reactive T cell receptors after Ad26.COV2.S vaccination were assessed by TCRbeta repertoire sequencing. A total of roughly 30 samples were included in the TCR-sequenced set, comprising some 20 Ad26.COV2.S vaccine recipients, 5 placebo recipients and 8 SARS-CoV-2 convalescent individuals.

The time point label of this sample denotes: individuals recovered from natural SARS-CoV-2 infection. For this clone: No cognate antigen has been identified for it. The sample holds no much larger clone one base away, and base qualities are not on file.

The CDR3 spans 14 residues, from the cysteine through the phenylalanine. Only the CDR3 DNA stays, 42 bases, in frame from base 1. CDR1 and CDR2, looked up from the germline V gene, are LGHNT and FRNRAP. At the junction V is shortened by 7 bases and J by 1 base; bases outside the gene matches: 4. Summary of the overall study and its limitations: After vaccination, substantial breadth of spike-specific CD8+ and CD4+ T cell responses was reported. It was noted by the authors that total T cell responses may have been underestimated by the TCR breadth and depth analyses. Ad26.COV2.S recipients had higher spike-specific TCR breadth than placebo recipients (P = 0.0014). Vaccine and placebo recipients had comparable non-spike TCR breadth, which fits with the vaccine containing only spike.

TCRbeta CDR3 regions were sequenced with the immunoSEQ Assay. After extraction, genomic DNA underwent amplification by bias-controlled multiplex PCR, followed by high-throughput sequencing. The authors processed their data as follows. To quantify the absolute abundance of each unique TCRbeta CDR3 region, sequences were collapsed and filtered. Usable DNA was measured by amplifying reference genes present in all nucleated cells, and TCRbeta template counts were normalized to that usable DNA to estimate T cell fraction. Repertoire TCRs were annotated as SARS-CoV-2-specific when V gene, CDR3 amino acid sequence and J gene were exactly matched to a known reactive TCR set. The reference SARS-CoV-2 TCR set came from MIRA and was filtered for enrichment in COVID-19-positive ImmuneCODE repertoires, removing public or cross-reactive TCRs. Using the MIRA antigens, annotated TCRs were further analysed by specific ORF or by position within an ORF. Breadth was defined as the number of annotated unique rearrangements divided by the total number of unique productive rearrangements, and depth was defined as the summed frequency of the annotated unique rearrangements. Two-sided Wilcoxon rank-sum tests were applied when comparing TCR breadth between groups. The table was pulled from immuneACCESS by TCRdb, which kept in-frame rearrangements only. Such tables lose some clones; where checked, under half of the loss comes from unresolved V genes, and the rest has no known cause. From that table come the V and J calls and clone size; the DNA was used to work out D and trimming. The sample table shows about 94,000 clones, and approximately 77% are seen once. Approximately 15% of the sample is in the top ten clones.

The receptor chain draws on TRBV12-5 and TRBJ1-1; TRBD1 aligns with 9 central bases. The sequenced sample was peripheral blood, obtained after recovery from COVID-19. The receptor was derived from a human donor who had recovered from COVID-19. The nucleotides are TGTGCTAGTGTCCTGGGACAGGGGAACACTGAAGCTTTCTTT. This gives the protein CASVLGQGNTEAFF.